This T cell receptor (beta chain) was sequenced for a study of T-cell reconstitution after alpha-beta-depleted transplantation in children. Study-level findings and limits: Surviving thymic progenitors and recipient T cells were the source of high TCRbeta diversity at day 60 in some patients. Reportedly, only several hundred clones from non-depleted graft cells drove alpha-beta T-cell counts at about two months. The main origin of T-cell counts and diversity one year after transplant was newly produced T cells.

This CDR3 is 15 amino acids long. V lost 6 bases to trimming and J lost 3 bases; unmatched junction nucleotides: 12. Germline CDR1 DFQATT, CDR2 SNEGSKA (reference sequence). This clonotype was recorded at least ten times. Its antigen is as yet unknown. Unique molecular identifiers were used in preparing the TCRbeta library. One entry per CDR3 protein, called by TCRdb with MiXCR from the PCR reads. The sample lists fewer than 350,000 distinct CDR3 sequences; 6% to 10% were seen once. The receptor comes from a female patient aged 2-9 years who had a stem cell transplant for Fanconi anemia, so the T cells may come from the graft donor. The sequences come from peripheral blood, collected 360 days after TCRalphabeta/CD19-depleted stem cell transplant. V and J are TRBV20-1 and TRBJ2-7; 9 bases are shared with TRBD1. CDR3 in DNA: TGCAGTGCGAGGAGAACGGGACAGGGCAACTACGAGCAGTACTTC. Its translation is CSARRTGQGNYEQYF.